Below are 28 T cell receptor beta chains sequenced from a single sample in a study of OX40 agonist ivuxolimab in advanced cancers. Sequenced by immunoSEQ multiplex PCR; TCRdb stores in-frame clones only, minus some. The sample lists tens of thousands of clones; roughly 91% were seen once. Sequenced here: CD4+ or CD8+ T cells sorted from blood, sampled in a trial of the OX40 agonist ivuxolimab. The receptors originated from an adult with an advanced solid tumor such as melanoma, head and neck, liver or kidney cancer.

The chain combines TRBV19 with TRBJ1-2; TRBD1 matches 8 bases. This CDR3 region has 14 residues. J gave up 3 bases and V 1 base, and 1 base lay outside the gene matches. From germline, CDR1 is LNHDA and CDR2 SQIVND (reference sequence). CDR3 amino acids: CASSIGTGHYGYTF. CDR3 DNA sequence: TGTGCCAGTAGTATAGGGACAGGGCACTATGGCTACACCTTC.

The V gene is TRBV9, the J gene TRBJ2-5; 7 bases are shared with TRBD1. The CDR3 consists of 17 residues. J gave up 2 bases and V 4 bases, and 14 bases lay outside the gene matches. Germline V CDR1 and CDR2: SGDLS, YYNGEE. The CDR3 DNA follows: TGTGCCAGCAGCAGGAACCTTGGGGGACAGCGACAAGAGACCCAGTACTTC. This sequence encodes CASSRNLGGQRQETQYF.

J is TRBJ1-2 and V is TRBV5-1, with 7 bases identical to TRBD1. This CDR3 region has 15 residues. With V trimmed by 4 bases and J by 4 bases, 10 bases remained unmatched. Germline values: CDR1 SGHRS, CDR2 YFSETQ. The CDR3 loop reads CASSPGQETSYGYTF. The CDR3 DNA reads TGCGCCAGCAGCCCAGGACAGGAGACCTCCTATGGCTACACCTTC.

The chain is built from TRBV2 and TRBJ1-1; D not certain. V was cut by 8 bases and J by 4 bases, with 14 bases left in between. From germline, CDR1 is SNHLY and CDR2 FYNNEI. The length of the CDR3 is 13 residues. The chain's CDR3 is CASGTQVATEAFF. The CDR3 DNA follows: TGTGCCAGCGGAACGCAGGTTGCCACTGAAGCTTTCTTT.

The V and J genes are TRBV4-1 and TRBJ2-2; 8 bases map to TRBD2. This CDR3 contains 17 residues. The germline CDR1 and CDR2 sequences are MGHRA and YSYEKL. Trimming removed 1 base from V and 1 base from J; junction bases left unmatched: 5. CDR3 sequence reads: CASSQVIAGMNTGELFF. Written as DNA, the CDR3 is TGCGCCAGCAGCCAAGTAATAGCGGGGATGAACACCGGGGAGCTGTTTTTT.

DNA for the CDR3: TGTGCCAGCAGGAACAGGGGATCTCTCGATCAGCCCCAGCATTTT. Its protein product is CASRNRGSLDQPQHF. V usage is TRBV6-5 and J usage is TRBJ1-5, with 7 nucleotides matching TRBD1. The CDR3 runs to 15 residues. Germline V gives CDR1 MNHEY, CDR2 SVGAGI. Trimming took 6 bases from V and 5 from J; bases not matched to a gene: 10.

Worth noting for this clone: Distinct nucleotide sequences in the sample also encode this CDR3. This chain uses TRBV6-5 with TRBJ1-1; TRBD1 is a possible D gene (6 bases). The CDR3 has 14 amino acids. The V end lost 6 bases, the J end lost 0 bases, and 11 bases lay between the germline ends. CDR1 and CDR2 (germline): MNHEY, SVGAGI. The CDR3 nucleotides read TGTGCCAGCAGCACCACAGGGTTGAACACTGAAGCTTTCTTT. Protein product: CASSTTGLNTEAFF.

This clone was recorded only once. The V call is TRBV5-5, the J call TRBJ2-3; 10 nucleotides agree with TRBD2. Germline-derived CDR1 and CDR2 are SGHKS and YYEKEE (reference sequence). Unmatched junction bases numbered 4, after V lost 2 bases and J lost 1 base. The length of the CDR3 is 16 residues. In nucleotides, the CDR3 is TGTGCCAGCAGCTTTTCCGGGACTAGCGGCACAGATACGCAGTATTTT. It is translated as CASSFSGTSGTDTQYF.

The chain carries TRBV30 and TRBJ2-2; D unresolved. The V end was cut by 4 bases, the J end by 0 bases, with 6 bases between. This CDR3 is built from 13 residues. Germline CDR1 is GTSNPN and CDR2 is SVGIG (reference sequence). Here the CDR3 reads CAWKYSNTGELFF. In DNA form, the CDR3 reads TGTGCCTGGAAGTATTCGAACACCGGGGAGCTGTTTTTT.

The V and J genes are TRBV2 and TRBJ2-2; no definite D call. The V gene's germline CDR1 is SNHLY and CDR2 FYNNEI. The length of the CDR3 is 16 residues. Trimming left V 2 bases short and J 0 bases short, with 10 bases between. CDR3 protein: CASSEFTSPNTGELFF. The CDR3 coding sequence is TGTGCCAGCAGTGAATTTACAAGTCCGAACACCGGGGAGCTGTTTTTT.

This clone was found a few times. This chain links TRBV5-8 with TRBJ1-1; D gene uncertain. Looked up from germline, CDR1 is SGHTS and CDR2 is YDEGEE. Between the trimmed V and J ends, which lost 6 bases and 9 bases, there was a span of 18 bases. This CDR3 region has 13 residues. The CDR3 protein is CASTLYDISKAFF. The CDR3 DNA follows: TGTGCCAGCACCCTCTACGATATTAGCAAAGCTTTCTTT.

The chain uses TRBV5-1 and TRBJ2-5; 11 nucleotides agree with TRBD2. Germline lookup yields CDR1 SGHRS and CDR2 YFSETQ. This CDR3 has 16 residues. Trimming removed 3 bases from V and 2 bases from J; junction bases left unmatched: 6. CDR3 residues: CASSSAGLAVQETQYF. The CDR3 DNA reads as TGCGCCAGCAGCTCCGCGGGACTAGCGGTTCAAGAGACCCAGTACTTC.

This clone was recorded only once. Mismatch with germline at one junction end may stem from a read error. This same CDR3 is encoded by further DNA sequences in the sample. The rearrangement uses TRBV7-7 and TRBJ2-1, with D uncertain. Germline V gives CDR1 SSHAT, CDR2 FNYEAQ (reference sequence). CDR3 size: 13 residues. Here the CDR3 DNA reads TGTGCTAGCAGCTTAGCTCAGGACAATGAGCAGTTCTTC. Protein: CASSLAQDNEQFF.

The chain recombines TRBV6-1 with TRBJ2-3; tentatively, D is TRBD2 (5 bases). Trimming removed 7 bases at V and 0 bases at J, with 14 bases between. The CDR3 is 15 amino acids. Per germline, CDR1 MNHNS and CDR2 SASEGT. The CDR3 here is CASTEQADSTDTQYF. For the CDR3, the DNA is TGTGCCAGCACCGAACAAGCGGATAGCACAGATACGCAGTATTTT.

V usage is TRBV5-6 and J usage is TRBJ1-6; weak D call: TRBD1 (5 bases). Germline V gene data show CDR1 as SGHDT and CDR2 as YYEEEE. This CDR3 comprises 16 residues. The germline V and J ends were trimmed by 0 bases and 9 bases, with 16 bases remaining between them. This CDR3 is CASSLVLGDYFSPLHF. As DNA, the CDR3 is TGTGCCAGCAGCTTGGTTTTGGGGGATTATTTTTCACCCCTCCACTTT.

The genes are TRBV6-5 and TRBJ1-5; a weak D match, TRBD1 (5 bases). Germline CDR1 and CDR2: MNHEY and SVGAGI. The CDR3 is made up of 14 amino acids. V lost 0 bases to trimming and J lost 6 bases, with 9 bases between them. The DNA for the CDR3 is TGTGCCAGCAGTTACTCACGGGGCTCTCAGCCCCAGCATTTT. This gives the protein CASSYSRGSQPQHF.

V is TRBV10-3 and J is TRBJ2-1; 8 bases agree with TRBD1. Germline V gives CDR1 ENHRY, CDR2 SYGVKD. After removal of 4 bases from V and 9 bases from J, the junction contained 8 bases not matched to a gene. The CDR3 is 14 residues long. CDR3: CAISVSTGGIEQFF. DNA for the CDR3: TGTGCCATCAGTGTATCCACAGGGGGAATTGAGCAGTTCTTC.

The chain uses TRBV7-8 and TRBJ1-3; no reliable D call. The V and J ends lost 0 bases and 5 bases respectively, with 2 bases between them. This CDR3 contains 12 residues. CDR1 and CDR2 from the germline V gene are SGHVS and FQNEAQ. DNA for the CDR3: TGTGCCAGCAGCTTAGCGCGAAACACCATATATTTT. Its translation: CASSLARNTIYF.

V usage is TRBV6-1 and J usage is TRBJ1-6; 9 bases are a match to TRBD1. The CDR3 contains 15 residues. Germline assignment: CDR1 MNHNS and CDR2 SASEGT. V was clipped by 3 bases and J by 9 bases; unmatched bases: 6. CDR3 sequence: CASSDPGTGISPLHF. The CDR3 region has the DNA TGTGCCAGCAGTGACCCCGGGACAGGGATTTCACCCCTCCACTTT.

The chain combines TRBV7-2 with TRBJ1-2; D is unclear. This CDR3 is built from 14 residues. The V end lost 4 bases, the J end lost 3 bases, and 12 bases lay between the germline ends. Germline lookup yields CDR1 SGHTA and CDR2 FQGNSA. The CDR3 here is CASSYNNGDYGYTF. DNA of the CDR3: TGTGCCAGCAGCTATAATAACGGGGACTATGGCTACACCTTC.

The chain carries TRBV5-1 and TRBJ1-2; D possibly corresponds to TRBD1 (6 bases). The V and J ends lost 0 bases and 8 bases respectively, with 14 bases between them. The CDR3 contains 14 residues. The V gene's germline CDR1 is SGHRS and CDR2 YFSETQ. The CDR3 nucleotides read TGCGCCAGCAGCTTGGCCACAGGGAAGCGAGGCTACACCTTC. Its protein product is CASSLATGKRGYTF.

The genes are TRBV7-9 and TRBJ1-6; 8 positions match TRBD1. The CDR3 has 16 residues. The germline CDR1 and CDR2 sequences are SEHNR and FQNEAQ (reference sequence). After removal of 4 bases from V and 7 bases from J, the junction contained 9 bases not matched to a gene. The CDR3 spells CASSSGQGNLNSPLHF. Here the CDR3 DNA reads TGTGCCAGCAGCTCAGGACAGGGCAACCTAAATTCACCCCTCCACTTT.

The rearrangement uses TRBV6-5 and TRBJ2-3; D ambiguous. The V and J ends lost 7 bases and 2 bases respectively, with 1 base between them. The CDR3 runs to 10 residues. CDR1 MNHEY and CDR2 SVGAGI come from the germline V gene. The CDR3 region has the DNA TGTGCCAGCACCACAGATACGCAGTATTTT. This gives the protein CASTTDTQYF.

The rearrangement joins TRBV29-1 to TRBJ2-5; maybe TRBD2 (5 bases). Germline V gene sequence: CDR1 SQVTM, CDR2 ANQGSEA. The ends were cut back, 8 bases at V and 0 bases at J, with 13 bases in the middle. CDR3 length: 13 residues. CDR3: CSHWRSDQETQYF. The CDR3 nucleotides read TGCAGCCATTGGAGGTCAGACCAAGAGACCCAGTACTTC.

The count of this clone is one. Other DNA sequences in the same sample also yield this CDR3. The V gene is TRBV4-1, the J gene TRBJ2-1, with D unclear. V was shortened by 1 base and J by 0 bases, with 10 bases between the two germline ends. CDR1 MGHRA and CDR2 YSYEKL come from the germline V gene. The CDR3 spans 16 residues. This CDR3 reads CASSQVDLISYNEQFF. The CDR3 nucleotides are TGCGCCAGCAGCCAAGTGGACCTAATCTCCTACAATGAGCAGTTCTTC.

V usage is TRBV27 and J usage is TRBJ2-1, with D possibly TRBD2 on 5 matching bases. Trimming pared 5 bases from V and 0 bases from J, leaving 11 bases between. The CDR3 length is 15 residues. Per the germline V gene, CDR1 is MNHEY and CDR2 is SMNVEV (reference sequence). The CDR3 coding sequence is TGTGCCAGCAGTGGGAGTACCTCCTCCTACAATGAGCAGTTCTTC. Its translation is CASSGSTSSYNEQFF.

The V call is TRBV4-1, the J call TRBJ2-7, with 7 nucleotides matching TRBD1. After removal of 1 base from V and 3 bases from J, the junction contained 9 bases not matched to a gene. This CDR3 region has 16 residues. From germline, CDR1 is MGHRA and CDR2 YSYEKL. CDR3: CASSQGLGQRVYEQYF. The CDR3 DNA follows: TGCGCCAGCAGCCAAGGACTGGGACAGCGAGTCTACGAGCAGTACTTC.

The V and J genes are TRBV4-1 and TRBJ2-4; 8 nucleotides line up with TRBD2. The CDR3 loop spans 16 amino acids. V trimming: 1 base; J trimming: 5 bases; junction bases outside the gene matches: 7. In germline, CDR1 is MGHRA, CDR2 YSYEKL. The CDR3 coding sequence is TGCGCCAGCAGCCAAGGTGACGGGGGGGTCCAAAACATTCAGTACTTC. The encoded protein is CASSQGDGGVQNIQYF.